This is a list of T cell receptor beta chains from one sample in a study of siplizumab effects on memory and regulatory T cells. The method was immunoSEQ multiplex PCR; TCRdb's version includes in-frame clones alone and lacks a portion of them. The sample shows about 100,000 clones, around 94% of them seen only once. The sequencing input was Tregs sorted from blood. These TCRs come from a human donor in good health. The CDR3 runs from the conserved cysteine through the conserved F or W. D genes are given only for firm matches. Clone size is not always given. Where it is, it says once, few, many or a class for expanded clones.

V: TRBV30
J: TRBJ2-2
D: .
size: .
CDR3: CAWSVQGTGELFF
DNA: TGTGCCTGGAGTGTGCAGGGCACCGGGGAGCTGTTTTTT

V: TRBV14
J: TRBJ2-1
D: .
size: few
CDR3: CASSQAVVGIRGPNFFHEQFF
DNA: TGTGCCAGCAGCCAAGCGGTTGTGGGGATAAGGGGCCCCAACTTCTTCCATGAGCAGTTCTTC

V: TRBV28
J: TRBJ1-2
D: .
size: .
CDR3: CASSRRDRRWRGYTF
DNA: TGTGCCAGCAGCCGCCGGGACCGCCGCTGGAGGGGCTACACCTTC

V: TRBV6-5
J: TRBJ2-1
D: .
size: once
CDR3: CASSYSAGPNYNEQFF
DNA: TGTGCCAGCAGTTACTCGGCGGGTCCCAACTACAATGAGCAGTTCTTC

V: TRBV6-1
J: TRBJ2-7
D: TRBD2
size: .
CDR3: CASSARTSGAYEQYF
DNA: TGTGCCAGCAGTGCCCGGACTAGCGGGGCCTACGAGCAGTACTTC

V: TRBV6-5
J: TRBJ2-1
D: TRBD2
size: .
CDR3: CASSRDGREQFF
DNA: TGTGCCAGCAGTCGCGACGGGAGGGAGCAGTTCTTC

V: TRBV9
J: TRBJ2-3
D: TRBD1
size: .
CDR3: CASSVRTGGFLDTQYF
DNA: TGTGCCAGCAGCGTGAGGACAGGGGGATTTCTAGATACGCAGTATTTT

V: TRBV7-2
J: TRBJ1-5
D: .
size: .
CDR3: CASSLVATVLYSNQPQHF
DNA: TGTGCCAGCAGCTTAGTCGCTACGGTGCTATATAGCAATCAGCCCCAGCATTTT

V: TRBV6-5
J: TRBJ2-1
D: .
size: once
CDR3: CASTRILSGEQFF
DNA: TGTGCCAGCACGCGGATTCTGTCTGGAGAGCAGTTCTTC

V: TRBV18
J: TRBJ2-3
D: TRBD1
size: .
CDR3: CASSPGQASTDTQYF
DNA: TGTGCCAGCTCACCGGGACAGGCTAGCACAGATACGCAGTATTTT

V: TRBV7-3
J: TRBJ2-2
D: .
size: .
CDR3: CASSLRGPAPGELFF
DNA: TGTGCCAGCAGCTTAAGGGGACCCGCACCCGGGGAGCTGTTTTTT

V: TRBV6-6
J: TRBJ2-3
D: .
size: .
CDR3: CASSQGVTVDTQYF
DNA: TGTGCCAGCAGCCAAGGCGTAACGGTGGATACGCAGTATTTT

V: TRBV10-3
J: TRBJ2-1
D: TRBD2
size: .
CDR3: CATTIAGGVNEQFF
DNA: TGTGCCACTACAATAGCGGGAGGAGTCAATGAGCAGTTCTTC

V: TRBV19
J: TRBJ2-7
D: .
size: .
CDR3: CASKFSVSSYEQYF
DNA: TGTGCCAGTAAGTTTAGCGTCAGCTCCTACGAGCAGTACTTC

V: TRBV19
J: TRBJ2-6
D: .
size: .
CDR3: CASIQSRAGKTSGANVLTF
DNA: TGTGCCAGTATTCAATCACGGGCAGGGAAGACCTCTGGGGCCAACGTCCTGACTTTC

V: TRBV15
J: TRBJ2-6
D: .
size: .
CDR3: CATSLNIGANVLTF
DNA: TGTGCCACCAGTCTAAACATTGGGGCCAACGTCCTGACTTTC

V: TRBV5-1
J: TRBJ2-1
D: TRBD2
size: .
CDR3: CASKEGTSGYNEQFF
DNA: TGCGCCAGCAAGGAAGGGACTAGCGGTTACAATGAGCAGTTCTTC

V: TRBV27
J: TRBJ2-1
D: TRBD2
size: .
CDR3: CASSSGLAGNEQFF
DNA: TGTGCCAGCAGTTCGGGACTAGCGGGCAATGAGCAGTTCTTC

V: TRBV6-1
J: TRBJ1-1
D: .
size: .
CDR3: CASSGAQGVSTEAFF
DNA: TGTGCCAGCAGTGGAGCACAGGGTGTGAGCACTGAAGCTTTCTTT

V: TRBV27
J: TRBJ2-5
D: TRBD1
size: once
CDR3: CASSLSGTGGMKTQYF
DNA: TGTGCCAGCAGTCTATCCGGGACAGGGGGAATGAAGACCCAGTACTTC

V: TRBV5-1
J: TRBJ2-3
D: TRBD2
size: .
CDR3: CASSLGRTKTSGSSTDTQYF
DNA: TGCGCCAGCAGCTTGGGCCGGACAAAGACTAGCGGGAGTTCGACAGATACGCAGTATTTT

V: TRBV28
J: TRBJ1-2
D: TRBD1
size: .
CDR3: CASTRQGLNYGYTF
DNA: TGTGCCAGCACCAGACAGGGACTTAACTATGGCTACACCTTC

V: TRBV7-9
J: TRBJ2-7
D: .
size: .
CDR3: CASSLPGRYEQYF
DNA: TGTGCCAGCAGCTTACCGGGCCGCTACGAGCAGTACTTC

V: TRBV5-6
J: TRBJ2-1
D: .
size: .
CDR3: CASSPGGGRNEQFF
DNA: TGTGCCAGCAGTCCCGGGGGAGGAAGGAATGAGCAGTTCTTC

V: TRBV28
J: TRBJ2-7
D: TRBD2
size: .
CDR3: CASRLAYSYEQYF
DNA: TGTGCCAGCCGACTAGCTTACTCCTACGAGCAGTACTTC

V: TRBV6-1
J: TRBJ2-7
D: .
size: once
CDR3: CASTRVYEQYF
DNA: TGTGCCAGCACGAGGGTCTACGAGCAGTACTTC

V: TRBV10-1
J: TRBJ2-1
D: TRBD2
size: .
CDR3: CASSLAGGPSDEQFF
DNA: TGCGCCAGCAGCTTAGCGGGAGGGCCGTCGGATGAGCAGTTCTTC

V: TRBV7-9
J: TRBJ1-1
D: .
size: .
CDR3: CASSFNVFTGVGAFF
DNA: TGTGCCAGCAGCTTTAACGTTTTTACGGGGGTTGGAGCTTTCTTT

V: TRBV7-6
J: TRBJ2-7
D: TRBD1
size: .
CDR3: CASSRRQGAGEQYF
DNA: TGTGCCAGCAGCCGCCGACAGGGGGCGGGAGAGCAGTACTTC

V: TRBV14
J: TRBJ2-2
D: TRBD2
size: .
CDR3: CASSLGLAGGSTGELFF
DNA: TGTGCCAGCAGCCTGGGACTAGCGGGAGGTTCCACCGGGGAGCTGTTTTTT

V: TRBV10-1
J: TRBJ2-2
D: .
size: .
CDR3: CASRPQGTGELFF
DNA: TGCGCCAGCAGGCCACAGGGAACCGGGGAGCTGTTTTTT

V: TRBV11-3
J: TRBJ2-1
D: TRBD1
size: .
CDR3: CASSFNRQGYSYNEQFF
DNA: TGTGCCAGCAGCTTCAACCGACAGGGTTACTCCTACAATGAGCAGTTCTTC

V: TRBV10-3
J: TRBJ2-7
D: TRBD2
size: .
CDR3: CATSDWREYYEQYF
DNA: TGTGCCACCTCGGACTGGCGGGAGTACTACGAGCAGTACTTC

V: TRBV4-1
J: TRBJ1-5
D: .
size: few
CDR3: CASSQVVSRGNQPQHF
DNA: TGCGCCAGCAGCCAAGTGGTTAGCCGGGGCAATCAGCCCCAGCATTTT

V: TRBV28
J: TRBJ2-5
D: .
size: once
CDR3: CASKEGSEETQYF
DNA: TGTGCCAGCAAGGAGGGTTCTGAAGAGACCCAGTACTTC

V: TRBV19
J: TRBJ2-5
D: TRBD2
size: .
CDR3: CASTAGGRGETQYF
DNA: TGTGCCAGTACCGCGGGGGGAAGAGGAGAGACCCAGTACTTC